A selection of T cell receptor beta chains follows, all from one sample in a study of blood T cell repertoires in COVID-19. Libraries were prepared by immunoSEQ multiplex PCR; TCRdb keeps only in-frame clonotypes and omits some of them. Altogether 95,000 to 150,000 clones are present, around 80% being singletons, with the ten largest covering about 40%. Material: peripheral blood. Source of these receptors: a man between 35 and 55 years old with active or convalescent COVID-19. The CDR3 runs from the conserved cysteine through the conserved F or W. The D gene is left open where the match is weak. Not all rows give a size; the values are once, few, many and, for expanded clones, a class.

abundance,d_gene,j_gene,v_gene,CDR3aa,CDR3nt
few,NA,TRBJ1-3,TRBV5-1,CASRREGTGNTIYF,TGCGCCAGCAGGAGGGAGGGAACTGGAAACACCATATATTTT
NA,NA,TRBJ2-7,TRBV7-9,CASSLAPSSYEQYF,TGTGCCAGCAGCTTAGCGCCTAGCTCCTACGAGCAGTACTTC
NA,NA,TRBJ2-4,TRBV28,CVSSLARSVLAKNIQYF,TGTGTCAGCAGTTTAGCCCGTAGCGTACTAGCCAAAAACATTCAGTACTTC
NA,NA,TRBJ2-2,TRBV4-3,CASSQDLAEVLFGELFF,TGCGCCAGCAGCCAAGATCTGGCAGAGGTACTTTTCGGGGAGCTGTTTTTT
NA,TRBD1,TRBJ2-7,TRBV6-5,CASTQGETYEQYF,TGTGCCAGCACACAGGGGGAGACCTACGAGCAGTACTTC
NA,NA,TRBJ1-2,TRBV9,CASSVAGQLGLNYGYTF,TGTGCCAGCAGCGTAGCAGGTCAGCTGGGCCTTAACTATGGCTACACCTTC
once,NA,TRBJ1-1,TRBV19,CASSIGADTEAFF,TGTGCCAGTAGTATTGGGGCGGACACTGAAGCTTTCTTT
NA,NA,TRBJ2-3,TRBV3-1/TRBV3-2,CASSRDTSTDTQYF,TGTGCCAGCAGCCGGGACACTAGCACAGATACGCAGTATTTT
once,NA,TRBJ2-5,TRBV3-1/TRBV3-2,CASSQVDWYQETQYF,TGTGCCAGCAGCCAAGTGGACTGGTACCAAGAGACCCAGTACTTC
NA,TRBD1,TRBJ1-4,TRBV4-1,CASSNSGGTYEKLFF,TGCGCCAGCAGCAACTCAGGGGGCACGTATGAAAAACTGTTTTTT